The 25 T cell receptor beta chains below were found in one sample sequenced in a study of graft-versus-host responses after intestinal transplantation. Clones were sequenced by immunoSEQ multiplex PCR, and TCRdb holds only the in-frame ones, with some missing. The sample lists over 100,000 clones; 90% to 95% were seen once. These receptors have no identified antigens. The material sequenced was unstimulated CD4+ T cells sorted from spleen or lymph node cells, taken before intestinal transplant. Every receptor here comes from a human donor who received an intestinal transplant.

The gene calls are TRBV5-1 and TRBJ1-1, with D uncertain. This CDR3 region has 13 residues. V lost 0 bases and J 1 base, leaving 4 bases between the germline ends. Germline V lookup: CDR1 SGHRS, CDR2 YFSETQ. In nucleotides, the CDR3 is TGCGCCAGCAGCTTGGATTGGAACACTGAAGCTTTCTTT. It codes for CASSLDWNTEAFF.

The J gene is TRBJ2-1, the V gene TRBV7-9; 9 bases are a match to TRBD2. The junction had 16 bases not matched to a gene; V was cut back by 5 bases and J by 5 bases. Looked up from germline, CDR1 is SEHNR and CDR2 is FQNEAQ (reference sequence). The CDR3 is made up of 18 amino acids. This CDR3 reads CASSLIRQREARDNEQFF. CDR3 DNA: TGTGCCAGCAGCCTTATACGGCAGCGGGAGGCCCGGGACAATGAGCAGTTCTTC.

V usage is TRBV7-9 and J usage is TRBJ2-7; D uncertain. Germline lookup yields CDR1 SEHNR and CDR2 FQNEAQ (reference sequence). V shed 5 bases and J shed 4 bases, with 12 bases lying between them. This CDR3 comprises 13 residues. CDR3 in amino acids: CASSAQTTYEQYF. CDR3 nucleotides: TGTGCCAGCAGCGCTCAAACTACATACGAGCAGTACTTC.

The rearrangement links TRBV7-6 to TRBJ2-7; no firm D call. This CDR3 region has 13 residues. Germline V gene data show CDR1 as SGHVS and CDR2 as FNYEAQ. Trimming removed 5 bases from V and 5 bases from J, with 13 bases in between. The CDR3 DNA reads as TGTGCCAGCAGCCAGTCTTCCTGGGACGAGCAGTACTTC. Amino acids: CASSQSSWDEQYF.

As concerns this clone: At one of its ends the junction is not consistent with the germline gene, which may arise from a read error. This chain uses TRBV7-7 with TRBJ2-5; weak D call: TRBD2 (5 bases). The CDR3 is made up of 15 amino acids. Germline loops: CDR1 SSHAT, CDR2 FNYEAQ (reference sequence). CDR3 sequence reads: CASSRTGSTQETQYF. The CDR3, as DNA: TGTGCTAGCAGCCGCACGGGGTCGACGCAAGAGACCCAGTACTTC.

CDR3: CAWEVGLSGTEAFF. Written as DNA, the CDR3 is TGTGCCTGGGAAGTAGGGTTGTCGGGCACTGAAGCTTTCTTT. The rearrangement joins TRBV30 to TRBJ1-1, with unresolved D. CDR3 length: 14 residues. V lost 5 bases, J lost 4 bases, and 17 bases lay in between. Germline V lookup: CDR1 GTSNPN, CDR2 SVGIG (reference sequence).

V usage is TRBV5-1 and J usage is TRBJ1-1; TRBD1 matches 9 bases. The V and J ends lost 0 bases and 10 bases, in that order; junction bases with no gene match: 7. Germline CDR1 is SGHRS and CDR2 is YFSETQ. The CDR3 is 14 amino acids. In DNA, the CDR3 is TGCGCCAGCAGCTTGGTGTGGGACAGGGTAGCAGCTTTCTTT. This codes for CASSLVWDRVAAFF.

The chain employs TRBV5-1 and TRBJ2-2, with TRBD2 identical over 15 bases. V shed 2 bases, J shed 3 bases, and the junction held 8 bases outside the gene matches. Germline CDR1 and CDR2: SGHRS and YFSETQ. The CDR3 is 19 amino acids. The CDR3 DNA reads as TGCGCCAGCAGCTTAGGACTAGCGGGAGGGCCCCCTTACACCGGGGAGCTGTTTTTT. This gives the protein CASSLGLAGGPPYTGELFF. Complete variable domain (other parts from reference TRBV5-1 and TRBJ2-2): KAGVTQTPRYLIKTRGQQVTLSCSPISGHRSVSWYQQTPGQGLQFLFEYFSETQRNKGNFPGRFSGRQFSNSRSEMNVSTLELGDSALYLCASSLGLAGGPPYTGELFFGEGSRLTVL.

The chain recombines TRBV10-1 with TRBJ2-5, with 8 nucleotides matching TRBD2. The CDR3 is 14 residues long. V was clipped by 4 bases and J by 5 bases; unmatched bases: 6. Germline CDR1 reads WNHNN; CDR2 reads SYGVQD (reference sequence). The CDR3 here is CASSAGRAGETQYF. The CDR3 coding sequence is TGCGCCAGCAGTGCCGGGAGGGCCGGGGAGACCCAGTACTTC.

The chain's CDR3 is CASSLEVGSPKSPGPQHF. CDR3 bases: TGTGCCAGCAGCTTAGAAGTAGGCAGTCCTAAATCCCCTGGGCCCCAGCATTTT. The chain recombines TRBV7-6 with TRBJ1-5, with D hard to call. V lost 1 base to trimming and J lost 9 bases, with 25 bases between them. Germline assignment: CDR1 SGHVS and CDR2 FNYEAQ. This CDR3 contains 18 residues.

The V call is TRBV27, the J call TRBJ2-5; D unclear. The CDR3 runs 12 residues. The ends were cut back, 0 bases at V and 1 base at J, with 0 bases in the middle. Germline CDR1 is MNHEY and CDR2 is SMNVEV (reference sequence). The CDR3 sequence: CASSLSQETQYF. The CDR3 DNA sequence: TGTGCCAGCAGTTTATCCCAAGAGACCCAGTACTTC.

This rearrangement joins TRBV20-1 to TRBJ1-2; perhaps TRBD1 as D (5 bases). CDR1 is DFQATT, CDR2 SNEGSKA, per germline (reference sequence). This CDR3 has 11 amino acids. In DNA, the CDR3 is TGCGCGGGGGACGCATACTATGGCTACACCTTC. This translates into CAGDAYYGYTF.

This rearrangement joins TRBV28 to TRBJ2-2, with 7 bases matching TRBD2. The V segment lost 0 bases and the J segment 0 bases; nucleotides outside the gene matches: 4. The CDR3 has 17 residues. Germline loops: CDR1 MDHEN, CDR2 SYDVKM. The CDR3 DNA reads as TGTGCCAGCAGTTTATGGGGGGACTATACGAACACCGGGGAGCTGTTTTTT. Its translation is CASSLWGDYTNTGELFF.

The V call is TRBV7-2, the J call TRBJ2-7; tentatively, D is TRBD1 (6 bases). This CDR3 comprises 18 residues. Germline V gene lookup returns CDR1 SGHTA and CDR2 FQGNSA. V was trimmed by 4 bases and J by 2 bases, leaving 24 bases between them. This CDR3 is CASSWRVGSARGTYEQYF. In DNA, the CDR3 is TGTGCCAGCAGCTGGCGGGTCGGGTCGGCTAGGGGGACCTACGAGCAGTACTTC.

The chain is built from TRBV27 and TRBJ2-7, with 13 bases aligning to TRBD2. The CDR3 is 17 residues long. Losses at the gene ends were 5 bases for V and 4 bases for J; bases not matched to a gene: 11. The germline CDR1 and CDR2 sequences are MNHEY and SMNVEV (reference sequence). CDR3 in amino acids: CASSTRTSGSAGYEQYF. CDR3 sequence (DNA): TGTGCCAGCAGTACACGGACTAGCGGGAGCGCCGGGTACGAGCAGTACTTC.

The chain links TRBV11-2 to TRBJ2-1; D is unclear. Germline V gene data show CDR1 as SGHAT and CDR2 as FQNNGV. The CDR3 length is 12 residues. Trimming took 3 bases from V and 7 from J, leaving 7 bases between them. The DNA of the CDR3 is TGTGCCAGCAGCTTCGGGCTGAATGAGCAGTTCTTC. This encodes CASSFGLNEQFF.

V usage is TRBV29-1 and J usage is TRBJ1-2; no clear D. The CDR3 loop spans 10 amino acids. CDR1 SQVTM and CDR2 ANQGSEA come from the germline V gene. The V gene lost 4 bases and the J gene lost 8 bases, with 8 bases spanning the gap. The CDR3 sequence: CSVGEEGYTF. The CDR3 region has the DNA TGCAGCGTTGGGGAGGAGGGCTACACCTTC.

This chain connects TRBV30 to TRBJ1-1, with a possible D match to TRBD1 (5 bases). Between the trimmed V and J ends, which lost 3 bases and 4 bases, there was a span of 15 bases. This CDR3 has 14 residues. Germline V gene sequence: CDR1 GTSNPN, CDR2 SVGIG (reference sequence). The CDR3 reads CAWRAGGVGTEAFF. The CDR3 DNA reads TGTGCCTGGAGGGCCGGGGGGGTTGGCACTGAAGCTTTCTTT.

V and J are TRBV27 and TRBJ2-7; D unclear. The CDR3 consists of 14 residues. Looked up from germline, CDR1 is MNHEY and CDR2 is SMNVEV (reference sequence). The V end was cut by 3 bases, the J end by 2 bases, with 11 bases between. In DNA, the CDR3 is TGTGCCAGCAGTTTTGGGCATCCCACCTACGAGCAGTACTTC. As protein: CASSFGHPTYEQYF.

This clone was found once. The gene calls are TRBV6-1 and TRBJ2-1; 7 bases are shared with TRBD2. V was clipped by 0 bases and J by 10 bases; unmatched bases: 12. CDR3 length: 16 residues. The germline gives CDR1 MNHNS, CDR2 SASEGT. This CDR3 is CASSEARGRAGSEQFF. DNA for the CDR3: TGTGCCAGCAGTGAAGCGCGGGGGAGAGCGGGATCCGAGCAGTTCTTC.

The V and J genes are TRBV7-9 and TRBJ1-2; D remains unclear. Trimming removed 1 base from V and 5 bases from J, with 8 bases in between. Germline V gene lookup returns CDR1 SEHNR and CDR2 FQNEAQ (reference sequence). This CDR3 is built from 13 residues. CDR3 in amino acids: CASSLVGSYGYTF. DNA for the CDR3: TGTGCCAGCAGCTTAGTAGGGAGTTATGGCTACACCTTC. Variable domain in full (rest from reference TRBV7-9 and TRBJ1-2): DTGVSQNPRHKITKRGQNVTFRCDPISEHNRLYWYRQTLGQGPEFLTYFQNEAQLEKSRLLSDRFSAERPKGSFSTLEIQRTEQGDSAMYLCASSLVGSYGYTFGSGTRLTVV.

J is TRBJ2-3 and V is TRBV5-1; no definite D call. Germline values: CDR1 SGHRS, CDR2 YFSETQ. The length of the CDR3 is 12 residues. V lost 1 base and J lost 3, with 3 bases in between. The CDR3, as DNA: TGCGCCAGCAGCTTGAATACAGATACGCAGTATTTT. This gives the protein CASSLNTDTQYF.

The V call is TRBV9, the J call TRBJ1-2; no reliable D call. Trimming pared 4 bases from V and 4 bases from J, leaving 11 bases between. CDR1 is SGDLS and CDR2 is YYNGEE in the germline V gene. The CDR3 is 13 amino acids. CDR3: CASSPPVFYGYTF. CDR3 nucleotide sequence: TGTGCCAGCAGCCCCCCCGTCTTCTATGGCTACACCTTC.

The chain employs TRBV10-3 and TRBJ2-3; 8 positions agree with TRBD2. Germline V CDR1 and CDR2: ENHRY, SYGVKD. The CDR3 is 16 residues long. J was trimmed by 3 bases and V by 7 bases; bases with no gene match: 12. The CDR3 here is CAITPGGSGRTDTQYF. The CDR3 nucleotides are TGTGCCATCACGCCCGGGGGAAGCGGGAGAACAGATACGCAGTATTTT.

CDR3: CASSHEGLAGGDEQFF. CDR3 coding DNA: TGCGCCAGCAGCCACGAGGGGCTAGCGGGAGGGGATGAGCAGTTCTTC. This chain uses TRBV5-1 with TRBJ2-1; 12 bases map to TRBD2. J was trimmed by 8 bases and V by 4 bases; bases with no gene match: 10. The CDR3 is 16 amino acids. Germline V gives CDR1 SGHRS, CDR2 YFSETQ.